A single sample is the source of the 19 T cell receptor beta chains below, sequenced in a study of blood T cell repertoires in COVID-19. The data were produced by immunoSEQ multiplex PCR, yet TCRdb's version contains in-frame clones alone and is incomplete. The table includes 200,000 to 300,000 clones, about 91% detected once. Sequences were obtained from peripheral blood. The receptor source for this set is a woman aged 25 to 45 with COVID-19, enrolled during active disease.

Only one count was recorded for this clone. The chain joins TRBV2 to TRBJ2-3, with 7 bases that match TRBD2. This CDR3 has 16 residues. V lost 6 bases, J lost 4 bases, and 13 bases stayed unmatched. Germline V gene lookup returns CDR1 SNHLY and CDR2 FYNNEI. In nucleotides, the CDR3 is TGTGCCAGCAGCGCTCGCCCTAGACTAGCCCCAGATACGCAGTATTTT. This sequence encodes CASSARPRLAPDTQYF.

The chain recombines TRBV14 with TRBJ2-2; weak D call: TRBD1 (5 bases). Germline V gene lookup returns CDR1 SGHDN and CDR2 FVKESK. The CDR3 runs 15 residues. V dropped 2 bases and J dropped 3 bases, with 10 bases sitting between them. The CDR3 DNA sequence: TGTGCCAGCAGCCAACCCAGGGCCCACACCGGGGAGCTGTTTTTT. Amino acid sequence: CASSQPRAHTGELFF.

This sequence joins TRBV7-2 and TRBJ2-7; 9 positions agree with TRBD2. Trimming at V came to 8 bases and at J to 0 bases, leaving 5 bases not matched to a gene. The germline gives CDR1 SGHTA, CDR2 FQGNSA. There are 14 residues in the CDR3. CDR3: CASLRRGGSYEQYF. CDR3 in DNA: TGTGCCAGCCTGCGGCGGGGGGGCTCCTACGAGCAGTACTTC.

The chain recombines TRBV5-1 with TRBJ2-3, with 7 positions matching TRBD1. V was clipped by 2 bases and J by 2 bases; unmatched bases: 5. This CDR3 region has 15 residues. Germline assignment: CDR1 SGHRS and CDR2 YFSETQ. The CDR3 nucleotides read TGCGCCAGCAGCTTACAGGGGAAAGACACAGATACGCAGTATTTT. Protein sequence: CASSLQGKDTDTQYF.

The CDR3 nucleotides are TGTGCCAGCAGCCCGACAGGTGACCCCTATAATTCACCCCTCCACTTT. It encodes CASSPTGDPYNSPLHF. The chain carries TRBV9 and TRBJ1-6; D may be TRBD1 (6 bases). CDR1 and CDR2 (germline): SGDLS, YYNGEE. The CDR3 contains 16 residues. V lost 4 bases to trimming and J lost 2 bases, with 13 bases between them.

The gene calls are TRBV28 and TRBJ2-7; 11 bases are a match to TRBD2. CDR1 MDHEN and CDR2 SYDVKM come from the germline V gene. CDR3 length equals 15 residues. J was trimmed by 3 bases and V by 5 bases; bases with no gene match: 6. Written as DNA, the CDR3 is TGTGCCAGCAGTACCTTAGCGGGGGGGCTCTACGAGCAGTACTTC. As protein: CASSTLAGGLYEQYF.

The rearrangement joins TRBV4-3 to TRBJ2-1; 9 nucleotides agree with TRBD1. This CDR3 has 18 amino acids. V gave up 4 bases and J gave up 8 bases; unmatched junction bases: 18. Germline V gives CDR1 LGHNA, CDR2 YSLEER. The CDR3 sequence: CASSLLALQTGGIDEQFF. CDR3 nucleotide sequence: TGCGCCAGCAGCCTCCTAGCACTCCAGACAGGGGGGATAGATGAGCAGTTCTTC.

The V and J genes are TRBV10-1 and TRBJ2-5; unclear D gene. Trimming shortened V by 2 bases and J by 4 bases, and 5 bases separated the two germline ends. This CDR3 has 12 residues. CDR1 is WNHNN, CDR2 SYGVQD, per germline (reference sequence). For the CDR3, the DNA is TGCGCCAGCAGTGAGGAGCCAGAGACCCAGTACTTC. Translating gives CASSEEPETQYF.

The chain recombines TRBV3-1 (or the pseudogene TRBV3-2) with TRBJ2-1; the match to TRBD1 covers 7 bases. Looked up from germline, CDR1 is LGHDT and CDR2 is YNNKEL (reference sequence). V shed 4 bases and J 1 base; nucleotides not matched to a gene: 4. This CDR3 is 15 amino acids long. CDR3 bases: TGTGCCAGCAGCCTTAGCAGGGGGTCCTACAATGAGCAGTTCTTC. It specifies CASSLSRGSYNEQFF.

This clone appeared a single time. The CDR3 loop reads CASSADRAFNEKLFF. In nucleotides, the CDR3 is TGTGCCAGCAGTGCGGACAGGGCCTTTAATGAAAAACTGTTTTTT. The chain carries TRBV2 and TRBJ1-4; TRBD1 agrees at 8 bases. CDR1 is SNHLY and CDR2 is FYNNEI in the germline V gene. The trim removed 4 bases at V and 4 bases at J, leaving 5 bases unmatched. The CDR3 has 15 amino acids. The full variable domain, rest sourced from reference TRBV2 and TRBJ1-4, is EPEVTQTPSHQVTQMGQEVILRCVPISNHLYFYWYRQILGQKVEFLVSFYNNEISEKSEIFDDQFSVERPDGSNFTLKIRSTKLEDSAMYFCASSADRAFNEKLFFGSGTQLSVL.

CDR3 in DNA: TGTGCCAGCAGCTTAAGTCTAGCGGGTTATGGCGAGCAGTACGTC. Amino acid sequence: CASSLSLAGYGEQYV. The rearrangement joins TRBV13 to TRBJ2-7; the match to TRBD2 covers 8 bases. Germline CDR1 PRHDT, CDR2 FYEKMQ (reference sequence). The CDR3 spans 15 residues. Trimming removed 2 bases from V and 6 bases from J; junction bases left unmatched: 9.

This chain joins TRBV6-6 and TRBJ2-7, with TRBD1 identical over 10 bases. Trimming took 4 bases from V and 4 from J; bases not matched to a gene: 4. The CDR3 sequence is 14 residues long. CDR1 and CDR2 (germline): MNHNY, SVGAGI (reference sequence). CDR3 sequence (DNA): TGTGCCAGCAGTTTGGACAGGGGGTCGTACGAGCAGTACTTC. It yields the protein CASSLDRGSYEQYF.

The gene calls are TRBV19 and TRBJ2-4, with 10 positions matching TRBD2. Germline CDR1 LNHDA, CDR2 SQIVND (reference sequence). CDR3 size: 15 residues. The V gene end was trimmed by 7 bases and the J gene end by 3 bases; junction bases not matched to a gene: 6. The CDR3 spells CASTGTSEGKNIQYF. CDR3 DNA: TGTGCCAGTACCGGGACTAGCGAGGGCAAAAACATTCAGTACTTC.

The rearrangement uses TRBV10-3 and TRBJ2-2; D possibly corresponds to TRBD1 (6 bases). CDR3 length equals 16 residues. V lost 2 bases to trimming and J lost 5 bases, with 15 bases between them. Per the germline V gene, CDR1 is ENHRY and CDR2 is SYGVKD. CDR3 DNA sequence: TGTGCCATCAGTGAGATTGGGACAACGCCTACCGGGGAGCTGTTTTTT. Its translation: CAISEIGTTPTGELFF.

The V gene is TRBV7-2, the J gene TRBJ1-3; possible D gene TRBD1, 6 bases. V was trimmed by 5 bases and J by 4 bases, leaving 12 bases between them. The CDR3 has 14 residues. CDR1 SGHTA and CDR2 FQGNSA come from the germline V gene. The CDR3 protein is CASSLQGLGNTIYF. For the CDR3, the DNA is TGTGCCAGCAGCCTTCAGGGGTTAGGAAACACCATATATTTT.

The chain links TRBV3-1 (or the pseudogene TRBV3-2) to TRBJ1-3; 7 nucleotides line up with TRBD1. Germline values: CDR1 LGHDT, CDR2 YNNKEL (reference sequence). Germline trimming cut 0 bases from V and 0 bases from J; bases unmatched to any gene: 8. The CDR3 loop spans 18 amino acids. In DNA, the CDR3 is TGTGCCAGCAGCCAAGAACGCAGGGGGAGCCACTCTGGAAACACCATATATTTT. Protein sequence: CASSQERRGSHSGNTIYF.

This rearrangement joins TRBV11-3 to TRBJ2-1, with 11 nucleotides matching TRBD2. The V gene's germline CDR1 is SGHNT and CDR2 YENEEA. This CDR3 comprises 15 residues. J gave up 6 bases and V 1 base, and 2 bases lay outside the gene matches. In DNA form, the CDR3 reads TGTGCCAGCAGCTTAGGACTAGCGGGAAGCAATGAGCAGTTCTTC. It encodes CASSLGLAGSNEQFF.

The rearrangement links TRBV7-2 to TRBJ2-3; 12 bases are a match to TRBD2. In germline, CDR1 is SGHTA, CDR2 FQGNSA. Trimming cost V 4 bases and J 4 bases; bases outside gene matches: 6. The CDR3 consists of 16 residues. CDR3 protein: CASSSKLAGGPDTQYF. The CDR3 region has the DNA TGTGCCAGCAGCTCTAAACTAGCGGGGGGCCCAGATACGCAGTATTTT.

The rearrangement links TRBV6-5 to TRBJ1-2; no firm D call. Looked up from germline, CDR1 is MNHEY and CDR2 is SVGAGI. The length of the CDR3 is 16 residues. Deletions cut 4 bases from V and 4 bases from J, with 19 bases between. In DNA, the CDR3 is TGTGCCAGCAGTTGGTTTCAGATCGCCCGAGGCTATGGCTACACCTTC. This translates into CASSWFQIARGYGYTF.